This T cell receptor beta chain appears in the sequencing data of a study of cytomegalovirus exposure and HLA in healthy donors. Use of 60 Vbeta and 13 Jbeta primers characterized the PCR. The data were produced by immunoSEQ multiplex PCR, yet TCRdb's version contains in-frame clones alone and is incomplete. The sample contains about 200,000 clones, 60% to 80% of which appear only once. Study-wide points: HLA-A and HLA-B allele assignments for most subjects were reportedly predicted accurately using TCR beta sequences. Most sequenced TCRs were rare (though some public TCRs occurred in many donors). A later analysis linked a missense variant in DCLRE1C to the trimming of TCR beta V and J genes.

A word on this clone: Its antigen is currently unknown.

This CDR3 has 12 amino acids. Germline V gene sequence: CDR1 SQVTM, CDR2 ANQGSEA. Trimming stripped 7 bases from V and 7 bases from J, with 14 bases between. What was sequenced was PBMCs. The rearrangement links TRBV29-1 to TRBJ2-1; D is possibly TRBD1 (5 bases). The receptor was derived from a woman in her thirties in good health and CMV-seronegative. The CDR3 loop is CSAPQGWNEQFF. The DNA of the CDR3 is TGCAGCGCCCCCCAGGGTTGGAATGAGCAGTTCTTC.